This entry describes one T cell receptor beta chain. What it recognizes is unknown. The length of the CDR3 is 14 residues. Germline V lookup: CDR1 MNHEY, CDR2 SMNVEV (reference sequence). Trimming left V 5 bases short and J 3 bases short, with 14 bases between. This specimen belongs to a study of cytotoxic CD8 clonotypes in ibrutinib-treated CLL. Study-wide results and caveats: Progressing and sustained-remission patients had different sampling times. Before falling back toward baseline at progression, clonality had risen at the time of ibrutinib response. While tracking circulating CD8+ T-cell counts, baseline clonality exceeded that of age-matched healthy donors.

The planned depth of sequencing spanned 1 in 200,000 to 1 in 1 million T cells. Libraries were prepared by immunoSEQ multiplex PCR; TCRdb keeps only in-frame clonotypes and omits some of them. Of around 50,000 clones listed, around 60% are singletons. The specimen was PBMCs, collected after 24 months of ibrutinib treatment. This chain joins TRBV27 and TRBJ2-7, with TRBD2 as a possible D gene (6 bases). The clonotype was recovered from a human donor with chronic lymphocytic leukemia. Here the CDR3 reads CASSHGQGGYEQYF. In DNA form, the CDR3 reads TGTGCCAGCAGTCATGGTCAGGGAGGCTACGAGCAGTACTTC.